This is a list of T cell receptor beta chains from one sample in a study of cytomegalovirus exposure and HLA in healthy donors. Measured with immunoSEQ multiplex PCR; TCRdb has only the in-frame clones, and not every one. The sample has roughly 99,000 clones; more than 75% are singletons. Specimen: PBMCs. The receptors stem from a man between 25 and 39 years old in good health and CMV-seropositive. Each CDR3 is given with its conserved first and last residue. The order of the fields is J gene, clone size, V gene, D gene, CDR3 DNA, CDR3 protein. The D gene is left open where the match is weak. Rows may omit the clone size; those that give it use once, few, many or a size class.

J gene: TRBJ1-3; clone size: once; V gene: TRBV5-1; D gene: -; CDR3 DNA: TGCGCCAGCAGCTTGGGGGACAACGGAAACACCATATATTTT; CDR3 protein: CASSLGDNGNTIYF
J gene: TRBJ1-1; clone size: -; V gene: TRBV5-1; D gene: TRBD1; CDR3 DNA: TGCGCCAGCAGCTTAAACAGGGGAATGAACACTGAAGCTTTCTTT; CDR3 protein: CASSLNRGMNTEAFF
J gene: TRBJ2-6; clone size: once; V gene: TRBV6-5; D gene: -; CDR3 DNA: TGTGCCAGCAGGAGCGGCTCTGGGGCCAACGTCCTGACTTTC; CDR3 protein: CASRSGSGANVLTF
J gene: TRBJ2-5; clone size: -; V gene: TRBV18; D gene: TRBD1; CDR3 DNA: TGTGCCAGCTCACCAAACAGGGGCAGGGAGACCCAGTACTTC; CDR3 protein: CASSPNRGRETQYF
J gene: TRBJ2-7; clone size: -; V gene: TRBV9; D gene: TRBD1; CDR3 DNA: TGTGCCAGCAGCGTAGATGGGGTGACAGGGGACGAGCAGTACTTC; CDR3 protein: CASSVDGVTGDEQYF
J gene: TRBJ1-4; clone size: -; V gene: TRBV7-9; D gene: -; CDR3 DNA: TGTGCCAGCAGCTTATCTGACGGCGGCCCAACTAATGAAAAACTGTTTTTT; CDR3 protein: CASSLSDGGPTNEKLFF
J gene: TRBJ2-7; clone size: -; V gene: TRBV6-1; D gene: -; CDR3 DNA: TGTGCCAGCAGTGATCTGGACACTATCTACGAGCAGTACTTC; CDR3 protein: CASSDLDTIYEQYF
J gene: TRBJ1-1; clone size: -; V gene: TRBV30; D gene: -; CDR3 DNA: TGTGCCTGGAGTGTACGGTCAGGGGCTTTCTTT; CDR3 protein: CAWSVRSGAFF
J gene: TRBJ2-7; clone size: -; V gene: TRBV9; D gene: TRBD2; CDR3 DNA: TGTGCCAGCAGTCAAGCGGGGGGTTCCTACGAGCAGTACTTC; CDR3 protein: CASSQAGGSYEQYF
J gene: TRBJ2-1; clone size: once; V gene: TRBV4-1; D gene: TRBD2; CDR3 DNA: TGCGCCAGCAGCCGGCTAGCTCTGGGGAGGGATGAGCAGTTCTTC; CDR3 protein: CASSRLALGRDEQFF
J gene: TRBJ2-4; clone size: once; V gene: TRBV11-3; D gene: TRBD1; CDR3 DNA: TGTGCCAGCAGCTTAAGGGGGCAGGTCAGTCAGTACTTC; CDR3 protein: CASSLRGQVSQYF
J gene: TRBJ1-4; clone size: -; V gene: TRBV2; D gene: -; CDR3 DNA: TGTGCCAGCAGTTCTCAAGGGGCCGCTGAAAAACTGTTTTTT; CDR3 protein: CASSSQGAAEKLFF
J gene: TRBJ1-1; clone size: -; V gene: TRBV6-1; D gene: -; CDR3 DNA: TGTGCCAGCAGTGCTTCTTTCGGGGGAGGCACTGAAGCTTTCTTT; CDR3 protein: CASSASFGGGTEAFF
J gene: TRBJ1-2; clone size: -; V gene: TRBV5-1; D gene: -; CDR3 DNA: TGCGCCAGCAGCTTGGCGTCGGGCTACACCTTC; CDR3 protein: CASSLASGYTF
J gene: TRBJ2-7; clone size: -; V gene: TRBV5-6; D gene: -; CDR3 DNA: TGTGCCAGCAGCTCCCCTAGATTAGACAGCTCCTACGAGCAGTACTTC; CDR3 protein: CASSSPRLDSSYEQYF
J gene: TRBJ2-6; clone size: -; V gene: TRBV27; D gene: TRBD2; CDR3 DNA: TGTGCCAGCAGTTTATTGGGGACTACTCTGCAAGGGGCCAACGGCCTGACTTTC; CDR3 protein: CASSLLGTTLQGANGLTF
J gene: TRBJ2-7; clone size: once; V gene: TRBV7-9; D gene: -; CDR3 DNA: TGTGCCAGCAGCTTACTAAGGGGGCTTGGAGGGGAGCAGTACTTC; CDR3 protein: CASSLLRGLGGEQYF
J gene: TRBJ2-5; clone size: few; V gene: TRBV7-9; D gene: TRBD2; CDR3 DNA: TGTGCCAGCAGCCCGGGGACTAGCGAGGAGACCCAGTACTTC; CDR3 protein: CASSPGTSEETQYF
J gene: TRBJ2-5; clone size: -; V gene: TRBV9; D gene: TRBD2; CDR3 DNA: TGTGCCAGCAGCGTAGCAGCGGGGGCGCGCCAAGAGACCCAGTACTTC; CDR3 protein: CASSVAAGARQETQYF
J gene: TRBJ2-3; clone size: -; V gene: TRBV29-1; D gene: -; CDR3 DNA: TGCAGCGTTGAAGATCAGCAGAGGGTAGATACGCAGTATTTT; CDR3 protein: CSVEDQQRVDTQYF
J gene: TRBJ2-4; clone size: few; V gene: TRBV7-9; D gene: -; CDR3 DNA: TGTTCCAGCAGCTTACCCAGAAACATTCAGTACTTC; CDR3 protein: CSSSLPRNIQYF
J gene: TRBJ1-5; clone size: -; V gene: TRBV15; D gene: -; CDR3 DNA: TGTGCCATTGGGGGGTCACTCACTAATCAGCCCCAGCATTTT; CDR3 protein: CAIGGSLTNQPQHF
J gene: TRBJ2-1; clone size: -; V gene: TRBV9; D gene: TRBD1; CDR3 DNA: TGTGCCAGCAGCGTCGTTCAAAGTACAGGGGGGTACCAGGAGCAGTTCTTC; CDR3 protein: CASSVVQSTGGYQEQFF
J gene: TRBJ1-5; clone size: -; V gene: TRBV7-9; D gene: TRBD1; CDR3 DNA: TGTGCCAGCAGCTTTACACAGGGGCAGCCCCAGCATTTT; CDR3 protein: CASSFTQGQPQHF
J gene: TRBJ1-5; clone size: few; V gene: TRBV7-9; D gene: TRBD1; CDR3 DNA: TGTTCCAGCAGTTCTGGACAGGGAGCCAATCAGCCCCAGCATTTT; CDR3 protein: CSSSSGQGANQPQHF
J gene: TRBJ2-3; clone size: -; V gene: TRBV7-9; D gene: TRBD1; CDR3 DNA: TGTGCCAGCAGCTTAACCCGGACAGGGCCGGCAGATACGCAGTATTTT; CDR3 protein: CASSLTRTGPADTQYF